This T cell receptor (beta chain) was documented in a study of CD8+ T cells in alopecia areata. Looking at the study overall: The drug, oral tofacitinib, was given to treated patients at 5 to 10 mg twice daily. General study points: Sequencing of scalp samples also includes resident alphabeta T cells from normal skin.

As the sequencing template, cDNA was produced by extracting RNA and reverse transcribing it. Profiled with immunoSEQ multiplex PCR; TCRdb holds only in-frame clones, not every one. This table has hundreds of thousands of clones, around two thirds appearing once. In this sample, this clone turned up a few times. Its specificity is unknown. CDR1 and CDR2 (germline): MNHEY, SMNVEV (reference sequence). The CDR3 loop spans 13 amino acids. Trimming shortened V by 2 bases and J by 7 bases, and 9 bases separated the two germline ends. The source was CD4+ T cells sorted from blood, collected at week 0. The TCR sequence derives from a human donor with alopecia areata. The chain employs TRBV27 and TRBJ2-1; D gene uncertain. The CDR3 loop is CASSLLDPNEQFF. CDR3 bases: TGTGCCAGCAGTTTACTGGACCCAAATGAGCAGTTCTTC.